In its sample, the clone carrying this TCR beta chain is large. Assay used: immunoSEQ multiplex PCR; TCRdb lists only in-frame clones, some missing. There are about 27,000 clones in the sample; about 72% occur only once, and 13% lies in the top ten. This sample was included in a study of sequential checkpoint blockade in melanoma. Study summary: Randomization was 1:1 between first-line nivolumab→ipilimumab and ipilimumab→nivolumab.

As for treatment: randomized to nivolumab then ipilimumab (arm A) or the reverse (arm B). From thawed PBMCs, live CD3+CD8+ cells negative for CD19 and CD56 were sorted. The CDR3 contains 13 residues. The V gene lost 6 bases and the J gene lost 0 bases, with 12 bases spanning the gap. Per the germline V gene, CDR1 is SQVTM and CDR2 is ANQGSEA. The TCR comes from a human donor with melanoma. The starting material was CD8+ T cells sorted from blood (inferred from file names), obtained from a patient given nivolumab and ipilimumab in sequence. The chain employs TRBV29-1 and TRBJ2-7; D is unresolved. Here the CDR3 reads CSVMSVNSYEQYF. The DNA of the CDR3 is TGCAGCGTCATGTCAGTGAACTCCTACGAGCAGTACTTC.